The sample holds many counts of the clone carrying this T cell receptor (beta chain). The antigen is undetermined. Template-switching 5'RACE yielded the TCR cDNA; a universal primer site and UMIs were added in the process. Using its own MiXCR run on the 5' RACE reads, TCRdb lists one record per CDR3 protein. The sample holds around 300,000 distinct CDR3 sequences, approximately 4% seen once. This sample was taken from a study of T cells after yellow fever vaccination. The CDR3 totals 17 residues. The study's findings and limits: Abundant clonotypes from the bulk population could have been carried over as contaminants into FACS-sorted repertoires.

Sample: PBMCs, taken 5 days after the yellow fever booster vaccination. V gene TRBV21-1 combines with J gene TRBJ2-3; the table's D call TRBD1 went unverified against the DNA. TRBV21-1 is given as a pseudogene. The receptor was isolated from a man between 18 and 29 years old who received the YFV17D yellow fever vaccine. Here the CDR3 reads CAGLRDATPVSTDAQYF. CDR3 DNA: TGTGCCGGCCTCCGGGACGCCACCCCTGTTAGCACAGATGCGCAGTATTTT.